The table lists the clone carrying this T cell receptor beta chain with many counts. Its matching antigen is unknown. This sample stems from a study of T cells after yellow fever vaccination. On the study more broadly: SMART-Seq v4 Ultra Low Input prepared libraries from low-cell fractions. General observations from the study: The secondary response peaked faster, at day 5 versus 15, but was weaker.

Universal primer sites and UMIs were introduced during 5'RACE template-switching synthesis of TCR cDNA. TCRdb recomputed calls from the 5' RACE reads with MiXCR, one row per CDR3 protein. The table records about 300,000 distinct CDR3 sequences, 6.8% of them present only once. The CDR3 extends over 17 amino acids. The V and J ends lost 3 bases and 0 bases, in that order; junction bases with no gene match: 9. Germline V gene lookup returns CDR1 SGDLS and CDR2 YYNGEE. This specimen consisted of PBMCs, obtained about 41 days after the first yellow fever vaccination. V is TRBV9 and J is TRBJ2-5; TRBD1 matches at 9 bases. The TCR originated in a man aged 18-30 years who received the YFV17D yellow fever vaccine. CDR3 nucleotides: TGTGCCAGCAGCGACCCCGACAGGGGGGTGAACCAAGAGACCCAGTACTTC. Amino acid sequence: CASSDPDRGVNQETQYF.